This TCR beta chain was sequenced in a study of blood T cell repertoires in COVID-19. The table lists this clone with a few counts. Seattle's cohort entered during active infection and was followed longitudinally. The table came from immunoSEQ multiplex PCR; TCRdb's copy has only in-frame clones and leaves some out. Of roughly 81,000 clones detected, about 85% appear once; the ten largest clones hold roughly 3.2%. The origin of this receptor is an elderly woman with COVID-19, enrolled during active disease. What was sequenced was peripheral blood.

The CDR3 coding sequence is TGTGCCAGCTCACCGACCGGGGAGCGTGGCTACACCTTC. Encoded protein: CASSPTGERGYTF. The chain recombines TRBV18 with TRBJ1-2; D unclear. Germline CDR1 KGHSH, CDR2 LQKENI. V gave up 3 bases and J gave up 7 bases, with 12 bases separating them. This CDR3 comprises 13 residues.